A selection of T cell receptor beta chains follows, all from one sample in a study of shared clonotypes between healthy human individuals. The data were produced by immunoSEQ multiplex PCR, yet TCRdb's version contains in-frame clones alone and is incomplete. The sample lists 550,000 to 600,000 clones, around three quarters occurring once. The source material was PBMCs. All receptors derive from a woman aged 40 to 50 in good health. Some clones in this sample may be carry-over from other donors' samples. CDR3s include the opening cysteine and the closing phenylalanine or tryptophan. The D gene is left open where the match is weak. Rows give clone size only sometimes, using once, few, many, or a class for an expanded clone.

-	TRBV19	-	TRBJ1-2	CASRAGMLGYGYTF	TGTGCCAGTAGAGCAGGAATGTTGGGCTATGGCTACACCTTC
-	TRBV7-8	-	TRBJ2-6	CASSLVRANVLTF	TGTGCCAGCAGCTTAGTCAGGGCCAACGTCCTGACTTTC
-	TRBV13	TRBD2	TRBJ2-7	CASRSSGRTYEQYF	TGTGCCAGCAGGTCTAGCGGGAGGACCTACGAGCAGTACTTC
once	TRBV5-1	TRBD2	TRBJ2-7	CASSLAGASGRDEQYF	TGCGCCAGCAGCCTAGCTGGGGCTAGCGGGAGAGACGAGCAGTACTTC
-	TRBV4-1	TRBD2	TRBJ2-3	CASSRAGLAGLGADTQYF	TGCGCCAGCAGCCGGGCGGGGCTAGCGGGACTGGGTGCAGATACGCAGTATTTT
-	TRBV4-2	-	TRBJ1-2	CASSQDAVGRGTGYTF	TGTGCCAGCAGCCAAGACGCCGTCGGGAGGGGTACTGGCTACACCTTC
-	TRBV5-1	TRBD1	TRBJ1-6	CASSKTGVGLSPLHF	TGCGCCAGCAGCAAAACAGGGGTCGGTCTTTCACCCCTCCACTTT
few	TRBV5-6	-	TRBJ1-2	CASSSWDYGYTF	TGTGCCAGCAGCTCCTGGGACTATGGCTACACCTTC
-	TRBV15	-	TRBJ2-1	CATSSRGELDRGHEQFF	TGTGCCACCAGCTCAAGAGGGGAACTAGATAGGGGACATGAGCAGTTCTTC
-	TRBV7-9	-	TRBJ2-7	CASSSASYEQYF	TGTGCCAGCAGCTCTGCGTCCTACGAGCAGTACTTC
-	TRBV11-2	-	TRBJ1-1	CASSWRTGRRTEAFF	TGTGCCAGCAGCTGGAGGACCGGCCGAAGGACTGAAGCTTTCTTT
-	TRBV28	-	TRBJ2-7	CASSRRIGSSYEQYF	TGTGCCAGCAGTCGGCGGATAGGCAGCTCCTACGAGCAGTACTTC
-	TRBV6-4	-	TRBJ1-5	CASSEGSNQPQHF	TGTGCCAGCAGTGAAGGAAGCAATCAGCCCCAGCATTTT
once	TRBV5-1	TRBD2	TRBJ2-5	CASSLDPLAGGETQYF	TGCGCCAGCAGCTTGGACCCCCTAGCGGGAGGGGAGACCCAGTACTTC
-	TRBV7-3	TRBD2	TRBJ2-3	CASSLNGGETDTQYF	TGTGCCAGCAGCTTAAATGGGGGGGAGACAGATACGCAGTATTTT
-	TRBV28	-	TRBJ2-7	CASRTGPPEQYF	TGTGCCAGCAGAACAGGGCCCCCCGAGCAGTACTTC
once	TRBV7-8	-	TRBJ2-7	CASSLAGYAYEQYF	TGTGCCAGCAGCTTAGCCGGGTATGCCTACGAGCAGTACTTC
-	TRBV19	TRBD2	TRBJ2-7	CASSMTSVKGEQYF	TGTGCCAGTAGTATGACTAGCGTTAAAGGTGAGCAGTACTTC
many	TRBV18	-	TRBJ2-7	CASSPDEGWSSYEQYF	TGTGCCAGCTCACCAGATGAGGGCTGGAGCTCCTACGAGCAGTACTTC
-	TRBV28	-	TRBJ2-1	CASSLVGNEQFF	TGTGCCAGCAGTTTAGTTGGTAATGAGCAGTTCTTC
-	TRBV27	-	TRBJ2-1	CATRGNEQFF	TGTGCCACCAGGGGCAATGAGCAGTTCTTC
-	TRBV7-9	TRBD1	TRBJ2-7	CASSVAGGHEQYF	TGTGCCAGCAGCGTCGCAGGGGGCCACGAGCAGTACTTC
-	TRBV20-1	-	TRBJ2-5	CSAESYETQYF	TGCAGTGCTGAGTCCTACGAGACCCAGTACTTC
-	TRBV2	TRBD1	TRBJ2-5	CASSVTGTMQYF	TGTGCCAGCAGCGTGACAGGGACGATGCAGTACTTC
-	TRBV28	TRBD1	TRBJ2-7	CASNPPGQGTYEQYF	TGTGCCAGCAACCCTCCGGGACAGGGTACCTACGAGCAGTACTTC
-	TRBV28	-	TRBJ2-4	CASSLKSWSSLNIQYF	TGTGCCAGCAGTTTGAAGTCTTGGTCTAGCCTTAACATTCAGTACTTC
few	TRBV4-1	TRBD2	TRBJ2-1	CASSQDGSGSNEQFF	TGCGCCAGCAGCCAAGATGGTAGCGGGAGTAATGAGCAGTTCTTC
-	TRBV18	-	TRBJ2-3	CASSPQGATQDTQYF	TGTGCCAGCTCACCACAGGGCGCGACACAAGATACGCAGTATTTT
-	TRBV7-6	-	TRBJ1-3	CASSLSILAGGNTIYF	TGTGCCAGCAGCCTTTCCATCCTTGCGGGGGGAAACACCATATATTTT
-	TRBV6-1	-	TRBJ1-5	CASSGRPNQPQHF	TGTGCCAGCAGCGGACGGCCCAATCAGCCCCAGCATTTT